This T cell receptor (beta chain) was captured by sequencing in a study of blood T cell repertoires in COVID-19. Study-wide context: COVID-19 samples, acute and convalescent, were from the United States, Italy and Spain.

As processed by the authors: Amplification of reference gene primers was used by the study to estimate nucleated cell counts. Some clones are missing from TCRdb's copy, which holds only in-frame ones; the method was immunoSEQ multiplex PCR. V and J calls and clone size are those listed in that table; D and trimming were worked out from the DNA. Altogether around 83,000 clones are present, roughly 89% being singletons, with the ten largest covering roughly 30%. The material sequenced was peripheral blood. This clonotype originated in a man aged 50 to 59 with active or convalescent COVID-19.

The CDR3 reads CASSLAGGPSYEQYF. In nucleotides, the CDR3 is TGTGCCAGCAGCTTAGCGGGAGGGCCCTCCTACGAGCAGTACTTC. The chain joins TRBV7-9 to TRBJ2-7, with 7 bases lining up with TRBD2. The CDR3 contains 15 residues. V lost 0 bases, J lost 0 bases, and 2 bases stayed unmatched. The germline V gene encodes CDR1 SEHNR and CDR2 FQNEAQ (reference sequence).